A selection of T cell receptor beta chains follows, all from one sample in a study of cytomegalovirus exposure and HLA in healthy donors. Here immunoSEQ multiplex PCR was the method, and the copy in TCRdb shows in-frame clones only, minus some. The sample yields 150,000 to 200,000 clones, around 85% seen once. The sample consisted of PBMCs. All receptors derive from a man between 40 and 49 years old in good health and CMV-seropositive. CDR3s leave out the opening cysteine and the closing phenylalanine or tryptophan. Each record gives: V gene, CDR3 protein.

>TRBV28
ASSARGQARVHEQY
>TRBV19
ASSQGSRGGRTGELF
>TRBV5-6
ASSFYATGVGGTDTQY
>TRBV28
ASSLPTSGVATYNEQF
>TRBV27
ASSLRHPTDTQY
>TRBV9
ASSPPGTGEPPRHPCNEKLF
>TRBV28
ASSSPRMRGGHNEQF
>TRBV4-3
ASSQAGQGIHGYT
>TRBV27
ASSLSRGNYGYT
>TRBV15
ATSRDGRGAEETQY
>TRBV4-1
ASSQAAIGTSGGGEQY
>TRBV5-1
ASSLGAHNSPLH
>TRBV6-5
ASSYTGGGGEQY
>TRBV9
ASSVELEGNWNQETQY
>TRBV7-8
ASSPTTGYSNQPQH
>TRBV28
AIRQGGDGGYT
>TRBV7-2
ASSLGWTGDSGANVLT
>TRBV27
ASSLGTGEYEQY
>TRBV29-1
SGTSTDTQY
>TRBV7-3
ASSLAAMNTEAF
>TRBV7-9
ASSYTGVHGYT
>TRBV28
AGSRGLQETQY